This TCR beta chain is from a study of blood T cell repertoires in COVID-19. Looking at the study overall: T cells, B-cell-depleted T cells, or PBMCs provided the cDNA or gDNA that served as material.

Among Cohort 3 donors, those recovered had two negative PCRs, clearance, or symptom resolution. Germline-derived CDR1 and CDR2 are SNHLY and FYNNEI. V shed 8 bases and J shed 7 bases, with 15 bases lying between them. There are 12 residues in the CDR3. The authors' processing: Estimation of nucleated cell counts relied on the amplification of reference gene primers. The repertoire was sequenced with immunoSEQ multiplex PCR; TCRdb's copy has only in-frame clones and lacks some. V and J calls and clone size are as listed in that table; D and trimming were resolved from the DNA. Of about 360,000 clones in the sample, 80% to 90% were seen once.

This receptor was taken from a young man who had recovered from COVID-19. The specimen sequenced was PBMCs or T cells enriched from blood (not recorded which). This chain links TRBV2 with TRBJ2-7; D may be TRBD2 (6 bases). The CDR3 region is CASLAGSKEQYF. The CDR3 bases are TGTGCCAGCCTGGCGGGGTCTAAAGAGCAGTACTTC.